These 2 T cell receptor beta chains were sequenced from one sample in a study of cytomegalovirus exposure and HLA in healthy donors. With 60 Vbeta and 13 Jbeta primers, the PCR was carried out. Only in-frame clones appear in the TCRdb table, and some are missing; sequencing was by immunoSEQ multiplex PCR. The table shows 130,000 or so clones, with roughly three fifths occurring only once. The sample comprised PBMCs. All receptors come from a woman aged 60 to 75 in good health and CMV-seronegative.

This clone showed up just a few times. A junction boundary mismatches the germline segment, possibly from a read error. V and J are TRBV7-6 and TRBJ1-1, with a weak D call TRBD1 (6 bases). CDR3 length: 9 residues. The germline CDR1 and CDR2 sequences are SGHVS and FNYEAQ. The CDR3 loop is CASSANQGF. Written as DNA, the CDR3 is TGTGCCAGCAGCGCAAATCAGGGGTTT.

V is TRBV18 and J is TRBJ1-3; tentative D call: TRBD1 (5 bases). CDR1 and CDR2 (germline): KGHSH, LQKENI. The V end lost 5 bases, the J end lost 1 base, and 12 bases lay between the germline ends. The CDR3 is 15 residues long. DNA for the CDR3: TGTGCCAGCTCAATCGACGCAGGGTCTGGAAACACCATATATTTT. Protein: CASSIDAGSGNTIYF.